These 27 T cell receptor beta chains were all obtained from the same sample, sequenced in a study of blood T cell repertoires in COVID-19. Only in-frame clones appear in the TCRdb table, and some are missing; sequencing was by immunoSEQ multiplex PCR. The table shows about 140,000 clones, with around 82% occurring only once. Sequencing was performed on peripheral blood. These receptor sequences come from a woman aged 55-75 years with acute or convalescent COVID-19.

This chain joins TRBV28 and TRBJ1-5; TRBD1 is a possible D gene (6 bases). Germline V gene lookup returns CDR1 MDHEN and CDR2 SYDVKM. Trimming removed 6 bases from V and 6 bases from J, with 27 bases in between. The CDR3 has 18 residues. The CDR3: CASSRRVRDIGESQPQHF. In nucleotides, the CDR3 is TGTGCCAGCAGCCGACGGGTCCGGGACATCGGAGAGAGTCAGCCCCAGCATTTT.

The rearrangement links TRBV5-1 to TRBJ2-7; possibly TRBD1 for D (6 bases). The V and J ends lost 4 bases and 0 bases respectively, with 11 bases between them. CDR1 is SGHRS, CDR2 YFSETQ, per germline. The CDR3 contains 14 residues. Written as DNA, the CDR3 is TGCGCCAGCAGCCCAGGGGCCCGCTCCTACGAGCAGTACTTC. Its protein product is CASSPGARSYEQYF.

The chain employs TRBV30 and TRBJ2-7; 10 bases agree with TRBD2. V lost 3 bases to trimming and J lost 2 bases; unmatched junction nucleotides: 4. Germline values: CDR1 GTSNPN, CDR2 SVGIG (reference sequence). The CDR3 covers 14 residues. This CDR3 is CAWRRTSGPYEQYF. The CDR3 nucleotides read TGTGCCTGGAGGAGGACTAGCGGCCCCTACGAGCAGTACTTC.

The chain links TRBV7-7 to TRBJ2-1; 11 bases match TRBD2. The junction had 9 bases not matched to a gene; V was cut back by 4 bases and J by 7 bases. The germline V gene has CDR1 SSHAT and CDR2 FNYEAQ (reference sequence). This CDR3 has 16 residues. The CDR3 nucleotides read TGTGCCAGCAGCTCCGGGAGACTAGCGGGAAGGAATGAGCAGTTCTTC. Translating gives CASSSGRLAGRNEQFF. The variable domain in full, completed from reference TRBV7-7 and TRBJ2-1, reads GAGVSQSPRYKVTKRGQDVTLRCDPISSHATLYWYQQALGQGPEFLTYFNYEAQPDKSGLPSDRFSAERPEGSISTLTIQRTEQRDSAMYRCASSSGRLAGRNEQFFGPGTRLTVL.

The chain employs TRBV6-6 and TRBJ2-1, with TRBD2 as a possible D gene (5 bases). Germline CDR1 and CDR2: MNHNY and SVGAGI (reference sequence). V lost 5 bases and J lost 0, with 11 bases in between. The CDR3 runs to 15 residues. CDR3 sequence reads: CASSRPGFSYNEQFF. The CDR3 DNA reads as TGTGCCAGCAGTCGACCGGGGTTCTCCTACAATGAGCAGTTCTTC.

This clone was detected only a few times. This chain links TRBV6-6 with TRBJ2-3, with D unresolved. Per the germline V gene, CDR1 is MNHNY and CDR2 is SVGAGI (reference sequence). V was shortened by 11 bases and J by 4 bases, with 13 bases between the two germline ends. The CDR3 is 12 residues long. CDR3 sequence reads: CAGAVEADTQYF. CDR3 nucleotide sequence: TGTGCCGGAGCCGTTGAGGCAGATACGCAGTATTTT.

The chain links TRBV19 to TRBJ1-2; D call uncertain. There are 17 residues in the CDR3. Trimming shortened V by 7 bases and J by 1 base, and 22 bases separated the two germline ends. Germline CDR1 reads LNHDA; CDR2 reads SQIVND (reference sequence). The CDR3 DNA sequence: TGTGCCAGTACCTATAAAAGTAGAGCTGGTTTTAACTATGGCTACACCTTC. It is translated as CASTYKSRAGFNYGYTF.

This sequence joins TRBV19 and TRBJ2-3; D call uncertain. The ends were cut back, 7 bases at V and 0 bases at J, with 14 bases in the middle. From germline, CDR1 is LNHDA and CDR2 SQIVND (reference sequence). CDR3 size: 15 residues. CDR3 sequence: CASTRRTTSTDTQYF. The CDR3 DNA is TGTGCCAGTACTCGCCGAACTACTAGCACAGATACGCAGTATTTT.

The chain recombines TRBV14 with TRBJ2-1; D is possibly TRBD2 (5 bases). CDR3 length: 14 amino acids. Germline V lookup: CDR1 SGHDN, CDR2 FVKESK. V gave up 1 base and J gave up 7 bases, with 11 bases separating them. CDR3 sequence: CASSQGLLWNEQFF. CDR3 nucleotides: TGTGCCAGCAGCCAAGGACTACTTTGGAATGAGCAGTTCTTC.

The chain combines TRBV28 with TRBJ2-1; possible D gene TRBD2, 6 bases. CDR3 size: 15 residues. V lost 5 bases and J 8 bases, leaving 19 bases between the germline ends. Germline CDR1 MDHEN, CDR2 SYDVKM. The CDR3 loop is CASSARLVGAYEQFF. The CDR3 nucleotides are TGTGCCAGCAGTGCACGACTAGTGGGAGCCTATGAGCAGTTCTTC.

This clone was seen a handful of times. The CDR3 here is CASSLYDQPQHF. The DNA for the CDR3 is TGTGCCAGCAGCTTATATGATCAGCCCCAGCATTTT. The rearrangement links TRBV7-9 to TRBJ1-5; no reliable D call. In germline, CDR1 is SEHNR, CDR2 FQNEAQ (reference sequence). CDR3 length: 12 amino acids. Trimming pared 2 bases from V and 5 bases from J, leaving 4 bases between.

This clone is a singleton in its sample. The rearrangement uses TRBV4-3 and TRBJ2-7; 7 nucleotides line up with TRBD1. The V gene end was trimmed by 3 bases and the J gene end by 3 bases; junction bases not matched to a gene: 11. Germline V gene data show CDR1 as LGHNA and CDR2 as YSLEER. The CDR3 has 16 amino acids. This CDR3 reads CASSHDRVQDGYEQYF. CDR3 DNA sequence: TGCGCCAGCAGCCACGACAGGGTCCAGGATGGCTACGAGCAGTACTTC.

This sequence joins TRBV28 and TRBJ1-2, with D possibly being TRBD1 (6 bases). The CDR3 totals 15 residues. The V end lost 2 bases, the J end lost 3 bases, and 13 bases lay between the germline ends. Germline V CDR1 and CDR2: MDHEN, SYDVKM. The DNA for the CDR3 is TGTGCCAGCAGTTTAACACAGGGAATCGACTATGGCTACACCTTC. Translated: CASSLTQGIDYGYTF.

The rearrangement links TRBV28 to TRBJ1-1; 7 bases fit TRBD1. Germline values: CDR1 MDHEN, CDR2 SYDVKM. This CDR3 is built from 14 residues. The J segment lost 5 bases and the V segment lost 7 bases, leaving 10 bases of the junction unmatched. The CDR3 DNA reads TGTGCCAGCATCCTAAGTCCCAGGGGGACTGAAGCTTTCTTT. Translation: CASILSPRGTEAFF. Using reference TRBV28 and TRBJ1-1 for the parts outside the CDR3, the full variable domain is DVKVTQSSRYLVKRTGEKVFLECVQDMDHENMFWYRQDPGLGLRLIYFSYDVKMKEKGDIPEGYSVSREKKERFSLILESASTNQTSMYLCASILSPRGTEAFFGQGTRLTVV.

The V and J genes are TRBV6-5 and TRBJ2-7, with a weak D call TRBD1 (5 bases). Deletions cut 10 bases from V and 3 bases from J, with 13 bases between. Germline CDR1 MNHEY, CDR2 SVGAGI. This CDR3 region has 12 residues. CDR3 amino acids: CATLGLLYEQYF. For the CDR3, the DNA is TGTGCCACTCTGGGGCTTCTCTACGAGCAGTACTTC.

The chain combines TRBV7-2 with TRBJ2-5; 9 bases agree with TRBD2. The ends lost 4 bases at V and 4 bases at J; junction bases unmatched: 4. The CDR3 extends over 14 amino acids. The V gene's germline CDR1 is SGHTA and CDR2 FQGNSA. The CDR3 protein is CASSWGLARETQYF. In DNA, the CDR3 is TGTGCCAGCAGCTGGGGACTAGCTAGAGAGACCCAGTACTTC.

The chain employs TRBV28 and TRBJ1-1, with D maybe TRBD1 (5 bases). The germline CDR1 and CDR2 sequences are MDHEN and SYDVKM. The CDR3 covers 14 residues. Trimming left V 3 bases short and J 7 bases short, with 15 bases between. CDR3 loop: CASSLGNRKFEAFF. The CDR3 nucleotides are TGTGCCAGCAGTTTGGGGAACAGGAAGTTTGAAGCTTTCTTT.

In DNA form, the CDR3 reads TGTGCCAGCAGTGAAGGTAACTGGTACGAGCAGTACTTC. Its protein product is CASSEGNWYEQYF. This chain links TRBV6-1 with TRBJ2-7; D uncertain. CDR1 is MNHNS, CDR2 SASEGT, per germline. V was cut by 1 base and J by 4 bases, with 8 bases left in between. The CDR3 totals 13 residues.

This clone was detected a few times. The chain uses TRBV7-6 and TRBJ2-2, with 10 bases aligning to TRBD2. J lost 2 bases, V lost 5 bases, and 5 bases had no gene match. The CDR3 extends over 16 amino acids. Looked up from germline, CDR1 is SGHVS and CDR2 is FNYEAQ. CDR3 bases: TGTGCCAGCAGCCCTCGGACTAGCGGAAACACCGGGGAGCTGTTTTTT. Translating it yields CASSPRTSGNTGELFF.

In its sample, this clone was seen a few times. CDR3 nucleotides: TGCGCCAGCAGCCAAGACCCGCGATCCGCAACCTACGAGCAGTACTTC. It is translated as CASSQDPRSATYEQYF. The chain couples TRBV4-3 to TRBJ2-7, with D unresolved. Germline V gives CDR1 LGHNA, CDR2 YSLEER. With 0 bases removed from V and 2 bases from J, the gap between germline ends came to 14 bases. This CDR3 has 16 amino acids.

With regard to this clone: Additional DNA sequences in this sample encode the identical CDR3. The CDR3 DNA follows: TGTGCCAGCAGCTTACAGGGTGCGAACACTGAAGCTTTCTTT. Translation: CASSLQGANTEAFF. The J gene is TRBJ1-1, the V gene TRBV7-3, with D tentatively TRBD1 (5 bases). The CDR3 covers 14 residues. Per germline, CDR1 SGHTA and CDR2 FQGTGA. The germline V and J ends were trimmed by 2 bases and 1 base, with 8 bases remaining between them.

CDR3 nucleotide sequence: TGTGCCAGCAGAGGTGGGCTAGCGGGAGCGGATTATGCAGATACGCAGTATTTT. Amino acid sequence: CASRGGLAGADYADTQYF. The chain employs TRBV27 and TRBJ2-3; the match to TRBD2 covers 10 bases. V trimming: 6 bases; J trimming: 4 bases; junction bases outside the gene matches: 16. Germline V gives CDR1 MNHEY, CDR2 SMNVEV (reference sequence). The CDR3 runs 18 residues.

The chain uses TRBV5-5 and TRBJ1-5; a weak D match, TRBD1 (6 bases). The V end lost 2 bases, the J end lost 5 bases, and 11 bases lay between the germline ends. The CDR3 has 14 residues. Germline CDR1 and CDR2: SGHKS and YYEKEE (reference sequence). The CDR3 loop is CASSFGQYDQPQHF. The CDR3 DNA reads as TGTGCCAGCAGCTTTGGACAGTACGATCAGCCCCAGCATTTT.

The V and J genes are TRBV28 and TRBJ1-5; D is ambiguous. The V end lost 5 bases, the J end lost 9 bases, and 11 bases lay between the germline ends. Germline CDR1 is MDHEN and CDR2 is SYDVKM. CDR3 length: 12 amino acids. CDR3 DNA sequence: TGTGCCAGCAGTCCCTTCAGTCTGCCCCAGCATTTT. Translation: CASSPFSLPQHF.

The chain links TRBV10-1 to TRBJ2-5; tentatively, D is TRBD2 (6 bases). Germline CDR1 WNHNN, CDR2 SYGVQD (reference sequence). There are 16 residues in the CDR3. Trimming removed 3 bases at V and 2 bases at J, with 16 bases between. The CDR3 protein is CASSDPGGGLQETQYF. DNA of the CDR3: TGCGCCAGCAGTGACCCAGGCGGCGGACTACAAGAGACCCAGTACTTC.

This chain joins TRBV6-2 or TRBV6-3 and TRBJ1-1; TRBD1 might be the D (6 bases). V gave up 4 bases and J gave up 8 bases, with 17 bases separating them. Germline values: CDR1 MNHEY, CDR2 SVGEGT. The CDR3 runs 14 residues. The CDR3 loop is CASSSKTGRWEAFF. In nucleotides, the CDR3 is TGTGCCAGCAGTTCAAAAACAGGGCGGTGGGAAGCTTTCTTT.

The chain uses TRBV6-5 and TRBJ2-1; TRBD2 agrees at 8 bases. The CDR3 is made up of 14 amino acids. CDR1 is MNHEY, CDR2 SVGAGI, per germline. Trimming removed 7 bases from V and 9 bases from J; junction bases left unmatched: 11. The CDR3 is CASTSSSGSFEQFF. CDR3 nucleotides: TGTGCCAGCACATCGTCTAGCGGGTCTTTTGAGCAGTTCTTC.